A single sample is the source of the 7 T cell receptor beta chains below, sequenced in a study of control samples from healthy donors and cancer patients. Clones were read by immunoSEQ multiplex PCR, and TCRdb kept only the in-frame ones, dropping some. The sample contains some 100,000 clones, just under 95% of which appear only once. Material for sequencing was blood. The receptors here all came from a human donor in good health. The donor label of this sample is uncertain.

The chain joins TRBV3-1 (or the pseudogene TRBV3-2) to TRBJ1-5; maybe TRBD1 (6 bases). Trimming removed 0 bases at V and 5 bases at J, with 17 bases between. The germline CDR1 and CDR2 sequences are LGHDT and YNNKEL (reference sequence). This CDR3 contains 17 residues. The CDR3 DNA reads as TGTGCCAGCAGCCAAGAGAACGGCAGGGGCTCTCATCAGCCCCAGCATTTT. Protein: CASSQENGRGSHQPQHF.

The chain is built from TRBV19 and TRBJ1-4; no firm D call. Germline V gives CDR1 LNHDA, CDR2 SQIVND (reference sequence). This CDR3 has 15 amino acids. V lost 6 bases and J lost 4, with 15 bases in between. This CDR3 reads CASSAGRTYNEKLFF. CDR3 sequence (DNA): TGTGCCAGTAGCGCCGGGAGGACGTATAATGAAAAACTGTTTTTT. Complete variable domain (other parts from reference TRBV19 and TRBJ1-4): DGGITQSPKYLFRKEGQNVTLSCEQNLNHDAMYWYRQDPGQGLRLIYYSQIVNDFQKGDIAEGYSVSREKKESFPLTVTSAQKNPTAFYLCASSAGRTYNEKLFFGSGTQLSVL.

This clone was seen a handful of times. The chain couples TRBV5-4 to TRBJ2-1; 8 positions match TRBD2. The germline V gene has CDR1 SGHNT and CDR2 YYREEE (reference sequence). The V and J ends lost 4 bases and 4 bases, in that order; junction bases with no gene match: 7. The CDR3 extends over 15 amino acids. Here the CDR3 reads CASSPVGGGYNEQFF. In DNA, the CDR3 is TGTGCCAGCAGCCCGGTTGGCGGGGGGTACAATGAGCAGTTCTTC.

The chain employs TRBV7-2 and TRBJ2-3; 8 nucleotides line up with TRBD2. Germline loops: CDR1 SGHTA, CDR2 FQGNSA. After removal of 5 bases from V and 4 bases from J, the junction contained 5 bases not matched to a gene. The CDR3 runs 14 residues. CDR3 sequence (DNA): TGTGCCAGCAGCCTCGGACTAGCCTCAGATACGCAGTATTTT. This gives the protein CASSLGLASDTQYF.

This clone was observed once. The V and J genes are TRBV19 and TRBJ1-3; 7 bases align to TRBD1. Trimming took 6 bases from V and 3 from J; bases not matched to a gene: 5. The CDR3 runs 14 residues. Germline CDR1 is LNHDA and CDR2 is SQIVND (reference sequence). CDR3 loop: CASSLGQIGNTIYF. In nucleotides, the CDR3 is TGTGCCAGTAGCTTGGGACAGATTGGAAACACCATATATTTT.

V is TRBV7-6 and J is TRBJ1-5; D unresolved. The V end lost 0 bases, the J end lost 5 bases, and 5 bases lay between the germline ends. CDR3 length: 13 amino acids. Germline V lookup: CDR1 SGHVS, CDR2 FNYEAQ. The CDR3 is CASSLALDQPQHF. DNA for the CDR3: TGTGCCAGCAGCTTAGCTCTGGATCAGCCCCAGCATTTT.

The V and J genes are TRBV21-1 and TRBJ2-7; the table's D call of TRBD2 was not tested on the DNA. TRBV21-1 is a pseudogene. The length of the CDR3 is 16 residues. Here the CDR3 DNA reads TGTGCCAGCAGCAACGCCCTCGGGGAAGGAGACTACGAGCAGTACGTC. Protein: CASSNALGEGDYEQYV.